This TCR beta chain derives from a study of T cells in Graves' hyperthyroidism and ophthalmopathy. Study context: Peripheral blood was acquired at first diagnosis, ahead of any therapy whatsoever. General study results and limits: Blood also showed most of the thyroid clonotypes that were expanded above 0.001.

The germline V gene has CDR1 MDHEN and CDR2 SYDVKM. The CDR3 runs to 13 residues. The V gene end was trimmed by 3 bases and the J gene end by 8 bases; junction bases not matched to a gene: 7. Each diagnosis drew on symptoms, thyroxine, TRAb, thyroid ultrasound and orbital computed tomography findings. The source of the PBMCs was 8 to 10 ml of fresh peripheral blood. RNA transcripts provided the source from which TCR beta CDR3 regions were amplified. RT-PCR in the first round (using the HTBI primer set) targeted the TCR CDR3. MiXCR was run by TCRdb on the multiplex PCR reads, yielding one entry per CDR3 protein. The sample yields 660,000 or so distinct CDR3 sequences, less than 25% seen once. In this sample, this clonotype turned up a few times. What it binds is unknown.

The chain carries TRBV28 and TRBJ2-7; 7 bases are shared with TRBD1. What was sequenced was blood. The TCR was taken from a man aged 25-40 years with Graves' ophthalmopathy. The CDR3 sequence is CASSFARGNKQYF. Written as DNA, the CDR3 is TGTGCCAGCAGTTTCGCCAGGGGGAACAAGCAGTACTTC.